This T cell receptor (beta chain) was retrieved from a study of cytotoxic CD8 clonotypes in ibrutinib-treated CLL (dated by TCRdb to the early 2020s). For the study in its entirety: The cohort was composed of ten to eleven relapsed/refractory and around 14 treatment-naive patients; IGHV unmutated status was identified in approximately 17 patients. Partial responses were observed in roughly 24 patients and complete responses in 2; after a median follow-up of 68 months, remission was maintained in about 15 patients and progression was observed in approximately 12. Cryopreserved peripheral blood mononuclear cells were collected before treatment, at response, and at either disease progression or sustained remission. Samples averaged 255,043 productive templates and more than 85,000 productive rearrangements. Response samples were obtained after a median of 12 months of treatment, with a range of about 6 to 36 months. All remission and progressive disease samples were collected while patients were still receiving ibrutinib. Longitudinal samples were available for about 30% of the roughly 90 trial participants. Overall results and qualifications from the work: Clonality increased at ibrutinib response, stayed stable in sustained remission, and fell back toward baseline at progression. Sampling times were not matched between sustained-remission and progressing patients, and lymph node repertoires were not studied. Public clonotypes were rare and either contracted or stayed stable during treatment, and the rise in clonality at ibrutinib response reflected the expansion of private clonotypes. At baseline, clonality was higher than in age-matched healthy donors and showed a strong correlation with circulating CD8+ T-cell counts.

Concerning this clone: Its antigen has not been determined. Base quality data are lacking; no much larger clone is found one base away.

CDR1 and CDR2, per the germline V gene, are SNHLY and FYNNEI. V and J lose 7 bases and 0 bases, and a span of 31 bases separates them. From cysteine to phenylalanine, the CDR3 is 21 amino acids long. Only CDR3 DNA remains: 63 bases, in frame from the first base. On a MiSeq, deep resolution sequencing aimed for a depth between 1 in 1 million and 1 in 200,000 T cells, with each clonotype covered 10x on average. The immunoSEQ hsTCRB Kit was used to generate the TCR beta libraries. For the original study's pipeline: The data were analyzed with ImmunoSEQ Analyzer and ImmunoSEQ Data Assistant, and V, D and J gene assignments followed IMGT definitions. Clonality, with values ranging from 0 to 1, was calculated as one minus the normalized Shannon entropy of productive rearrangement frequencies. Only overrepresented clonotypes making up at least 0.05% of the repertoire of each patient were included in the public clonotype analysis. Approximately 12 age-matched healthy donor repertoires from immuneACCESS were used as controls for clonality. In its TCRdb copy, this immuneACCESS table keeps in-frame sequences only and misses some clones. Where compared with another copy, unresolved V genes explain less than half of these, and the others have no known cause. V, J and clone size are those of that table, while D and trimming were read from the DNA. This sample holds roughly 180,000 clones; over 55% were observed only once. Of the sample, around an eighth falls within the top ten clones.

The sample's time point label is to be understood as: 24 months on ibrutinib. For TCR beta library preparation, about 2 micrograms of genomic DNA were isolated from cryopreserved PBMCs. Longitudinal blood samples from CLL patients receiving ibrutinib monotherapy were subjected to high-throughput TCR beta sequencing. Patients were enrolled in a phase 2 open-label single-center ibrutinib monotherapy trial. This specimen consisted of PBMCs, obtained after 24 months of ibrutinib treatment. The V and J genes are TRBV2 and TRBJ1-3; the D gene cannot be named for sure. The TCR was taken from a human donor with chronic lymphocytic leukemia. CDR3 loop: CASTRFQSFGDLIASGNTIYF. The DNA sequence is given as TGTGCCAGCACGCGATTTCAGTCTTTTGGGGATCTGATAGCCTCTGGAAACACCATATATTTT.